This paragraph covers one T cell receptor (beta chain) sequence. Its matching antigen is unknown. The time point denotes: week 23, last vaccination. It was 300 ug of mutant IDH1 20-mer peptide that made up each vaccine dose, given with topical imiquimod. These data belong to a study of a mutant IDH1 vaccine in newly diagnosed glioma. About the study: Weeks 1, 3, 5, 7, 11, 15, 19 and 23 were when patients received their eight vaccinations. Treated patients were roughly 60% male, roughly 38% female, mean age 40.4 years.

Looked up from germline, CDR1 is SGHTA and CDR2 is FQGNSA. V shed 5 bases and J shed 0 bases, with 14 bases lying between them. The CDR3 length is 15 residues. The data were produced by immunoSEQ multiplex PCR, yet TCRdb's version contains in-frame clones alone and is incomplete. The sample carries around 40,000 clones, about 78% recorded once. This clonotype was sampled from a woman in her forties with glioma. Some clones in this sample may be carry-over from other donors' samples. The rearrangement links TRBV7-2 to TRBJ2-7, with D hard to call. Source: PBMCs, taken from a glioma patient whose treatment included an IDH1 peptide vaccine. CDR3 coding DNA: TGTGCCAGCAGCCAAACAATCCTGGACTCCTACGAGCAGTACTTC. Translation: CASSQTILDSYEQYF.